These 28 T cell receptor beta chains came from one sample sequenced in a study of blood T cell repertoires in COVID-19 (dated by TCRdb to 2020 to 2021). The method was the immunoSEQ multiplex PCR assay. TCRdb retrieved this table from immuneACCESS and kept in-frame rearrangements only. Not all clones are present; in checked studies, unresolved V genes account for under half, and no reason is known for the remainder. This sample gives around 300,000 clones in total; about nine tenths of them show up just once. Approximately 1.8% of the sample belongs to the ten largest clones. The sample consisted of PBMCs or T cells enriched from blood (not recorded which). These receptors came from a woman aged 55-69 years who had recovered from COVID-19.

J is TRBJ2-3 and V is TRBV25-1; 7 nucleotides agree with TRBD1. The CDR3 runs 15 residues. The germline V gene has CDR1 MGHDK and CDR2 SYGVNS. J lost 1 base, V lost 2 bases, and 3 bases had no gene match. This CDR3 reads CASSERQGRTDTQYF. CDR3 sequence (DNA): TGTGCCAGCAGTGAACGACAGGGTCGCACAGATACGCAGTATTTT.

The V and J genes are TRBV28 and TRBJ1-1, with D maybe TRBD1 (6 bases). The CDR3 contains 12 residues. Germline V CDR1 and CDR2: MDHEN, SYDVKM. The CDR3 nucleotides are TGTGCGGGTCAGGGGTGGGACACTGAAGCTTTCTTT. Its translation: CAGQGWDTEAFF.

This rearrangement joins TRBV3-1 (or the pseudogene TRBV3-2) to TRBJ1-2, with D possibly matching TRBD1 (6 bases). In germline, CDR1 is LGHDT, CDR2 YNNKEL (reference sequence). This CDR3 is 17 amino acids long. Trimming took off 2 bases at V and 3 bases at J, with 19 bases between the two ends. CDR3 sequence reads: CASSQSETGALDYGYTF. The CDR3 bases are TGTGCCAGCAGCCAATCCGAGACAGGCGCTCTTGACTATGGCTACACCTTC.

The chain links TRBV7-6 to TRBJ2-1; 11 bases map to TRBD2. This CDR3 comprises 17 residues. The V and J ends lost 1 base and 4 bases, in that order; junction bases with no gene match: 6. The germline V gene has CDR1 SGHVS and CDR2 FNYEAQ. CDR3 sequence: CASSLETSGALYNEQFF. The CDR3 nucleotides are TGTGCCAGCAGCTTAGAGACTAGCGGGGCATTATACAATGAGCAGTTCTTC.

The CDR3 spells CASFGGTYEQYF. The CDR3 region has the DNA TGTGCCAGCTTCGGGGGGACCTACGAGCAGTACTTC. The chain uses TRBV6-5 and TRBJ2-7; TRBD2 matches at 7 bases. The CDR3 has 12 amino acids. CDR1 and CDR2 from the germline V gene are MNHEY and SVGAGI. The J segment lost 2 bases and the V segment lost 8 bases, leaving 3 bases of the junction unmatched.

The V call is TRBV6-4, the J call TRBJ2-3; 10 bases agree with TRBD2. Per the germline V gene, CDR1 is MRHNA and CDR2 is SNTAGT. V dropped 2 bases and J dropped 4; count of bases not matched to a gene: 3. This CDR3 region has 15 residues. DNA of the CDR3: TGTGCCAGCAGTGACACAGGACTAGCGGCAGATACGCAGTATTTT. Translation gives CASSDTGLAADTQYF.

J is TRBJ2-7 and V is TRBV11-2; D not certain. The CDR3 spans 15 residues. Germline loops: CDR1 SGHAT, CDR2 FQNNGV. V lost 3 bases and J lost 4, with 16 bases in between. The chain's CDR3 is CASSFQTWPTYEQYF. As DNA, the CDR3 is TGTGCCAGCAGCTTTCAGACTTGGCCAACATACGAGCAGTACTTC.

The chain is built from TRBV18 and TRBJ2-5; no firm D call. The CDR3 totals 14 residues. V dropped 3 bases and J dropped 2 bases, with 10 bases sitting between them. The V gene's germline CDR1 is KGHSH and CDR2 LQKENI. The CDR3 bases are TGTGCCAGCTCACCCATCGCAGTACAAGAGACCCAGTACTTC. Amino acids: CASSPIAVQETQYF.

This clone was observed a few times. The V call is TRBV30, the J call TRBJ2-5, with 8 bases fitting TRBD2. Germline CDR1 and CDR2: GTSNPN and SVGIG (reference sequence). The CDR3 covers 13 residues. V lost 5 bases to trimming and J lost 3 bases; unmatched junction nucleotides: 5. CDR3 coding DNA: TGTGCCTGGTTGGGACTAGAGGAAGAGACCCAGTACTTC. It specifies CAWLGLEEETQYF. Full variable domain (rest looked up from reference TRBV30 and TRBJ2-5): SQTIHQWPATLVQPVGSPLSLECTVEGTSNPNLYWYRQAAGRGLQLLFYSVGIGQISSEVPQNLSASRPQDRQFILSSKKLLLSDSGFYLCAWLGLEEETQYFGPGTRLLVL.

The chain recombines TRBV7-9 with TRBJ2-1, with unresolved D. Germline lookup yields CDR1 SEHNR and CDR2 FQNEAQ (reference sequence). V was shortened by 7 bases and J by 8 bases, with 12 bases between the two germline ends. This CDR3 is built from 12 residues. The CDR3 is CASTFLPDEQFF. The DNA of the CDR3 is TGTGCCAGCACCTTTCTCCCCGATGAGCAGTTCTTC.

The chain links TRBV18 to TRBJ2-7; D is perhaps TRBD2 (6 bases). V gave up 5 bases and J gave up 11 bases, with 16 bases separating them. CDR1 is KGHSH and CDR2 is LQKENI in the germline V gene. CDR3 length: 12 amino acids. CDR3 sequence (DNA): TGTGCCAGCTCAGGGGAGGACGAGAGGGAGTACTTC. Its translation: CASSGEDEREYF.

This clone was counted once. The chain employs TRBV16 and TRBJ1-1; no clear D gene. Germline lookup yields CDR1 KGHSY and CDR2 FQNENV. V gave up 5 bases and J gave up 2 bases, with 9 bases separating them. There are 13 residues in the CDR3. CDR3 nucleotides: TGTGCCAGCAGCGCACAGCATAACACTGAAGCTTTCTTT. Its translation: CASSAQHNTEAFF.

The chain carries TRBV3-1 (or the pseudogene TRBV3-2) and TRBJ1-6; 9 nucleotides line up with TRBD1. The germline CDR1 and CDR2 sequences are LGHDT and YNNKEL (reference sequence). This CDR3 spans 15 amino acids. J gave up 10 bases and V 6 bases, and 10 bases lay outside the gene matches. The CDR3 sequence is CASSPGQGTWSPLHF. The CDR3, as DNA: TGTGCCAGCAGTCCCGGACAGGGGACTTGGTCACCCCTCCACTTT.

The chain combines TRBV2 with TRBJ1-1; D gene unclear. The CDR3 sequence is 14 residues long. Trimming took off 7 bases at V and 4 bases at J, with 16 bases between the two ends. Germline V gives CDR1 SNHLY, CDR2 FYNNEI. The DNA of the CDR3 is TGTGCCAGCACTGATCGGCCAGAGGGCACTGAAGCTTTCTTT. This translates into CASTDRPEGTEAFF.

This chain connects TRBV27 to TRBJ2-1; 7 bases fit TRBD2. The CDR3 extends over 14 amino acids. J was trimmed by 8 bases and V by 6 bases; bases with no gene match: 10. Looked up from germline, CDR1 is MNHEY and CDR2 is SMNVEV (reference sequence). This CDR3 is CASRATWAGDEQFF. In DNA form, the CDR3 reads TGTGCCAGCAGGGCGACCTGGGCGGGAGATGAGCAGTTCTTC.

V is TRBV28 and J is TRBJ1-2; 8 bases are a match to TRBD1. CDR1 and CDR2 (germline): MDHEN, SYDVKM. Trimming at V came to 6 bases and at J to 5 bases, leaving 5 bases not matched to a gene. The CDR3 runs 13 residues. The CDR3 DNA reads TGTGCCAGCAGCCCAGGGGGCCGGTATGGCTACACCTTC. This codes for CASSPGGRYGYTF.

The V call is TRBV5-4, the J call TRBJ1-2, with D possibly TRBD1 on 5 matching bases. Trimming stripped 4 bases from V and 6 bases from J, with 13 bases between. Germline loops: CDR1 SGHNT, CDR2 YYREEE (reference sequence). The length of the CDR3 is 13 residues. In DNA, the CDR3 is TGTGCCAGCAGCCAACGCTTCAGGGATGGCTACACCTTC. Translation gives CASSQRFRDGYTF.

The V call is TRBV4-1, the J call TRBJ2-7, with 10 nucleotides matching TRBD2. Germline V gives CDR1 MGHRA, CDR2 YSYEKL. V was pared by 1 base and J by 4 bases, with 7 bases of the junction left unmatched. The CDR3 covers 16 residues. CDR3 sequence: CASSQGRLAGVYEQYF. DNA of the CDR3: TGCGCCAGCAGCCAAGGTCGCCTAGCGGGAGTGTACGAGCAGTACTTC.

As regards this clone: Other nucleotide sequences from this sample produce the same CDR3. The chain joins TRBV3-1 (or the pseudogene TRBV3-2) to TRBJ1-4, with 8 bases identical to TRBD1. The CDR3 length is 14 residues. CDR1 is LGHDT, CDR2 YNNKEL, per germline (reference sequence). The V gene end was trimmed by 4 bases and the J gene end by 2 bases; junction bases not matched to a gene: 0. CDR3 nucleotides: TGTGCCAGCAGCCGACAGGGGACTAATGAAAAACTGTTTTTT. Amino acids: CASSRQGTNEKLFF.

This clone was observed a handful of times. The rearrangement links TRBV3-1 (or the pseudogene TRBV3-2) to TRBJ1-2, with D possibly being TRBD1 (5 bases). Trimming left V 2 bases short and J 4 bases short, with 8 bases between. Germline assignment: CDR1 LGHDT and CDR2 YNNKEL (reference sequence). This CDR3 spans 13 amino acids. The CDR3 reads CASSQQGAYGYTF. The DNA of the CDR3 is TGTGCCAGCAGCCAACAGGGTGCCTATGGCTACACCTTC.

This chain links TRBV10-3 with TRBJ2-5, with TRBD1 matching 10 bases. The J segment lost 1 base and the V segment lost 5 bases, leaving 7 bases of the junction unmatched. Looked up from germline, CDR1 is ENHRY and CDR2 is SYGVKD. The CDR3 totals 16 residues. Here the CDR3 DNA reads TGTGCCATCAGTAAGGGACAGGGGATCTCCCAAGAGACCCAGTACTTC. Translated: CAISKGQGISQETQYF.

The rearrangement joins TRBV3-1 (or the pseudogene TRBV3-2) to TRBJ1-1; TRBD1 aligns across 7 bases. The V gene's germline CDR1 is LGHDT and CDR2 YNNKEL (reference sequence). Trimming removed 6 bases from V and 5 bases from J; junction bases left unmatched: 6. The CDR3 has 13 residues. The CDR3 DNA follows: TGTGCCAGCAGTCGACAGGGAGGAACTGAAGCTTTCTTT. Its translation is CASSRQGGTEAFF.

The chain is built from TRBV10-3 and TRBJ2-3; maybe TRBD1 (5 bases). This CDR3 comprises 16 residues. The ends were cut back, 3 bases at V and 4 bases at J, with 17 bases in the middle. The germline V gene has CDR1 ENHRY and CDR2 SYGVKD. The CDR3 region has the DNA TGTGCCATCAGTGACGAGCAGGGTTGGGGCCCAGATACGCAGTATTTT. It translates to CAISDEQGWGPDTQYF.

The V and J genes are TRBV27 and TRBJ1-1; D unclear. Germline CDR1 is MNHEY and CDR2 is SMNVEV (reference sequence). V dropped 5 bases and J dropped 1 base, with 14 bases sitting between them. The CDR3 totals 15 residues. CDR3 residues: CASSSFPEQNTEAFF. For the CDR3, the DNA is TGTGCCAGCAGTAGTTTTCCAGAACAGAACACTGAAGCTTTCTTT.

This clone was observed a single time. The chain has TRBV28 and TRBJ2-3; 9 nucleotides align to TRBD2. The V gene's germline CDR1 is MDHEN and CDR2 SYDVKM. The length of the CDR3 is 15 residues. V lost 3 bases and J lost 1; bases outside the gene matches: 2. In nucleotides, the CDR3 is TGTGCCAGCAGTTTGGTAGCGGGAGGCACAGATACGCAGTATTTT. Translation: CASSLVAGGTDTQYF.

The chain recombines TRBV30 with TRBJ2-6; a weak D match, TRBD1 (5 bases). The CDR3 is made up of 15 amino acids. The V end was cut by 7 bases, the J end by 0 bases, with 13 bases between. Germline V lookup: CDR1 GTSNPN, CDR2 SVGIG (reference sequence). CDR3 nucleotides: TGTGCCTTGCGACAGCTAATCTCTGGGGCCAACGTCCTGACTTTC. Protein: CALRQLISGANVLTF.

This clone was seen once. The genes are TRBV6-5 and TRBJ1-6, with a weak D call TRBD1 (5 bases). The V end lost 6 bases, the J end lost 5 bases, and 8 bases lay between the germline ends. The length of the CDR3 is 13 residues. CDR1 is MNHEY and CDR2 is SVGAGI in the germline V gene. The chain's CDR3 is CASRTDNNSPLHF. The CDR3 DNA sequence: TGTGCCAGCAGGACAGACAATAATTCACCCCTCCACTTT.

This clone has more than one count but fewer than ten. J is TRBJ2-7 and V is TRBV10-2; D possibly corresponds to TRBD2 (5 bases). V gave up 2 bases and J gave up 3 bases, with 14 bases separating them. The CDR3 consists of 15 residues. Germline V lookup: CDR1 WSHSY, CDR2 SAAADI. The CDR3 nucleotides read TGCGCCAGCAGTGAGGGACTGCCCAAGGTCTACGAGCAGTACTTC. This encodes CASSEGLPKVYEQYF.